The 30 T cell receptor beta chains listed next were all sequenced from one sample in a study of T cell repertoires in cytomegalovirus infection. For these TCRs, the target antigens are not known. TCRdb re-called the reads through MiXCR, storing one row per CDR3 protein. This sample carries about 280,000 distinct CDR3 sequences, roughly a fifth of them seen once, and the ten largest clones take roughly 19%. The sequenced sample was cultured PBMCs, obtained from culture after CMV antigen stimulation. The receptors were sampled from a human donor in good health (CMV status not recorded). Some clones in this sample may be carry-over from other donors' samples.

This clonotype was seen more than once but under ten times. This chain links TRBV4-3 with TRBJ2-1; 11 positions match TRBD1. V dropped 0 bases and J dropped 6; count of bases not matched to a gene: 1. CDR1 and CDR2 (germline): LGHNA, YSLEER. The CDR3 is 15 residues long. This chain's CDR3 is CASSQDGTGGNEQFF. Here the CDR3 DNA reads TGCGCCAGCAGCCAAGACGGGACAGGGGGCAATGAGCAGTTCTTC.

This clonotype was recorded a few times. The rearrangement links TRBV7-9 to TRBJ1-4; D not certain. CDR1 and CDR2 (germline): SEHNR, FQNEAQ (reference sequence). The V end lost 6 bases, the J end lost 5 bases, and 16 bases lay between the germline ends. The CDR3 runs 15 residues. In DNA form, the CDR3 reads TGTGCCAGCAGTCAAAAAGCTCAGGCAAATGAAAAACTGTTTTTT. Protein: CASSQKAQANEKLFF.

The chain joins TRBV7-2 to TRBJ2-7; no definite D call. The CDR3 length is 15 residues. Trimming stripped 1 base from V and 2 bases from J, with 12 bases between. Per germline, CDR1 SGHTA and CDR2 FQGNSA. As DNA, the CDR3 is TGTGCCAGCAGCTTAGTCCAACTGGGCCCCTACGAGCAGTACTTC. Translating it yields CASSLVQLGPYEQYF.

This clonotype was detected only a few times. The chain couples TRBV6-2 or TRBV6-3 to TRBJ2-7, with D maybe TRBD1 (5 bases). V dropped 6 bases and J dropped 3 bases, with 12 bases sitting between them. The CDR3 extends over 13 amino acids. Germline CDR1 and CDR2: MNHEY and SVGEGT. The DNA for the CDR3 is TGTGCCAGCAGATATGGGGCCCTCTACGAGCAGTACGTC. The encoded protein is CASRYGALYEQYV.

CDR3 protein: CASSLTGQGFEKLFF. The DNA for the CDR3 is TGTGCCAGCAGTTTAACGGGACAGGGTTTTGAAAAACTGTTTTTT. The V and J genes are TRBV12-3 or TRBV12-4 and TRBJ1-4; 9 bases map to TRBD1. With V trimmed by 2 bases and J by 7 bases, 5 bases remained unmatched. The CDR3 consists of 15 residues.

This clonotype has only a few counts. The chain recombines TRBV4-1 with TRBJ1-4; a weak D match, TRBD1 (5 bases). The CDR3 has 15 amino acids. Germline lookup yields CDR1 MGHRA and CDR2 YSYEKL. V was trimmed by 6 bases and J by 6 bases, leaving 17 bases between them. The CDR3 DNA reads TGCGCCAGCAGTCTCATTGTGGGGACCGATGAAAAACTGTTTTTT. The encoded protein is CASSLIVGTDEKLFF.

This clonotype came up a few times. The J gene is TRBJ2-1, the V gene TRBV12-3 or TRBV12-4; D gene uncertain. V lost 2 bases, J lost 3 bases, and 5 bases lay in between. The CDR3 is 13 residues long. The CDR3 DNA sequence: TGTGCCAGCAGTTTAACCTACTACAATGAGCAGTTCTTC. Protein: CASSLTYYNEQFF.

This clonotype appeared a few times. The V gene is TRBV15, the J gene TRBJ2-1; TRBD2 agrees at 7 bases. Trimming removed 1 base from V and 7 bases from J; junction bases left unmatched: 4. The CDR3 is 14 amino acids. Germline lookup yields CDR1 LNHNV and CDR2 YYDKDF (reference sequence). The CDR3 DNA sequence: TGTGCCACCAGCAGAGGCCCTAGCGGTAATGAGCAGTTCTTC. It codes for CATSRGPSGNEQFF. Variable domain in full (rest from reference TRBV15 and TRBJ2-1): DAMVIQNPRYQVTQFGKPVTLSCSQTLNHNVMYWYQQKSSQAPKLLFHYYDKDFNNEADTPDNFQSRRPNTSFCFLDIRSPGLGDTAMYLCATSRGPSGNEQFFGPGTRLTVL.

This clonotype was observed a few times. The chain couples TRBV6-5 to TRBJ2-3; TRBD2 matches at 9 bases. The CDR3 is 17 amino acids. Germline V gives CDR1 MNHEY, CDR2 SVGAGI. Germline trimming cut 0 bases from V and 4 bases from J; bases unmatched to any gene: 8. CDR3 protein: CASSYSRSSGVPDTQYF. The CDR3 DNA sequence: TGTGCCAGCAGTTACTCCCGGTCTAGCGGGGTCCCAGATACGCAGTATTTT.

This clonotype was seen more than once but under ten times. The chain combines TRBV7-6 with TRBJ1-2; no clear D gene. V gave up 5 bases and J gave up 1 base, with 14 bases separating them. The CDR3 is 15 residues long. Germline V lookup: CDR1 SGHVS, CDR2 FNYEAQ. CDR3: CASSPSPPGNYGYTF. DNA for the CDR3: TGTGCCAGCAGCCCCTCCCCCCCGGGTAACTATGGCTACACCTTC. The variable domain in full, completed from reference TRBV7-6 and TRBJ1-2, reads GAGVSQSPRYKVTKRGQDVALRCDPISGHVSLYWYRQALGQGPEFLTYFNYEAQQDKSGLPNDRFSAERPEGSISTLTIQRTEQRDSAMYRCASSPSPPGNYGYTFGSGTRLTVV.

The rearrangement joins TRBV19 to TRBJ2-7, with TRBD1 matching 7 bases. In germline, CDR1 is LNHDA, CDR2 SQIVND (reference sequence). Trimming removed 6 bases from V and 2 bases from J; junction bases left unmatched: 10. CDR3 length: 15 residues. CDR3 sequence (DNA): TGTGCCAGTAGCCTAGGAGACAGGGCAACCTACGAGCAGTACTTC. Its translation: CASSLGDRATYEQYF.

CDR3 region: CSASFTLAEQFF. The CDR3 DNA follows: TGCAGTGCTAGTTTTACGCTAGCGGAGCAGTTCTTC. V is TRBV20-1 and J is TRBJ2-1, with a possible D match to TRBD2 (6 bases). The germline V gene encodes CDR1 DFQATT and CDR2 SNEGSKA (reference sequence). V lost 3 bases, J lost 10 bases, and 13 bases lay in between. The CDR3 length is 12 residues.

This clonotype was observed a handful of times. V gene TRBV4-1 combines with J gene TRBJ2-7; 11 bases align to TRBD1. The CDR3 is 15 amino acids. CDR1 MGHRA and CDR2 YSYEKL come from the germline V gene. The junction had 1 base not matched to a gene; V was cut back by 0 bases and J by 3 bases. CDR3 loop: CASSQEGQGGYEQYF. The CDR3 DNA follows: TGCGCCAGCAGCCAAGAGGGACAGGGGGGCTACGAGCAGTACTTC.

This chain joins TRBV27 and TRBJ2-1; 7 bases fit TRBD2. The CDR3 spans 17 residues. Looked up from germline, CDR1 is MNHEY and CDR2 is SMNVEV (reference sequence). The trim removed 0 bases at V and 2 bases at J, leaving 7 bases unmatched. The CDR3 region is CASSLSMGGVPYNEQFF. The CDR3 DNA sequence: TGTGCCAGCAGTTTATCGATGGGAGGGGTCCCCTACAATGAGCAGTTCTTC.

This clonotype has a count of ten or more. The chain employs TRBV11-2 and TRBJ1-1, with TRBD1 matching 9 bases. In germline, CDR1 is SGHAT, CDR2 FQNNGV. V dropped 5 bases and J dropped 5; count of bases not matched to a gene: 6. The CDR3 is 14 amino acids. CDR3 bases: TGTGCCAGCAGCCCGACAGGGGGGGGGACTGAAGCTTTCTTT. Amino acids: CASSPTGGGTEAFF.

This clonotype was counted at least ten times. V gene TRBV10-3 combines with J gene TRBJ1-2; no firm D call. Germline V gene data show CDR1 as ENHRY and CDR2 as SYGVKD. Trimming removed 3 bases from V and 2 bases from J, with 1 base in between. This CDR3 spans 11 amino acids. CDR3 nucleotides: TGTGCCATCAGTGACAACTATGGCTACACCTTC. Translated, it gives CAISDNYGYTF.

CDR3 coding DNA: TGTGCCAGCAGCGCCGGACTAGCGGGAGTAAGGAATACGCAGTATTTT. Protein sequence: CASSAGLAGVRNTQYF. The V call is TRBV9, the J call TRBJ2-3; 13 bases fit TRBD2. V dropped 3 bases and J dropped 7; count of bases not matched to a gene: 8. This CDR3 has 16 residues. Germline CDR1 SGDLS, CDR2 YYNGEE.

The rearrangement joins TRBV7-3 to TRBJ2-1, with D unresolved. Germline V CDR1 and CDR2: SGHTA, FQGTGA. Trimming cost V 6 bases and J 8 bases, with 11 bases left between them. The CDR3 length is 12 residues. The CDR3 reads CASSPPGDEQFF. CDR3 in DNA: TGTGCCAGCAGTCCTCCTGGCGATGAGCAGTTCTTC. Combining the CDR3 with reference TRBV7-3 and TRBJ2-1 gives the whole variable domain GAGVSQTPSNKVTEKGKYVELRCDPISGHTALYWYRQSLGQGPEFLIYFQGTGAADDSGLPNDRFFAVRPEGSVSTLKIQRTERGDSAVYLCASSPPGDEQFFGPGTRLTVL.

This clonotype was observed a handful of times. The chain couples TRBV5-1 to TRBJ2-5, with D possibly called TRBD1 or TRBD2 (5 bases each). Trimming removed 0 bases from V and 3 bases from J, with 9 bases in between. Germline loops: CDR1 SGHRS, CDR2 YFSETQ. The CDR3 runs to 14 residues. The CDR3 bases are TGCGCCAGCAGCTTGGGGGGGTCGGAAGAGACCCAGTACTTC. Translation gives CASSLGGSEETQYF.

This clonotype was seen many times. The CDR3 bases are TGTGCCAGCAGCTCCGGGGGCACAGATACGCAGTATTTT. It codes for CASSSGGTDTQYF. This chain uses TRBV7-2 with TRBJ2-3; D may be TRBD2 (5 bases). The V gene lost 4 bases and the J gene lost 1 base, with 6 bases spanning the gap. The length of the CDR3 is 13 residues. Germline V gene sequence: CDR1 SGHTA, CDR2 FQGNSA.

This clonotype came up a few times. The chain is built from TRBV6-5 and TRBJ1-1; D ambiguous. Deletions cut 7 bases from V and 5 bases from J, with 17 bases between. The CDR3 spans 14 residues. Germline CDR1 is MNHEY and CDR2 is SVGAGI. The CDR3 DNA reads TGTGCCAGCACCGAAGCGACGTCTGGGACTGAAGCTTTCTTT. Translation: CASTEATSGTEAFF.

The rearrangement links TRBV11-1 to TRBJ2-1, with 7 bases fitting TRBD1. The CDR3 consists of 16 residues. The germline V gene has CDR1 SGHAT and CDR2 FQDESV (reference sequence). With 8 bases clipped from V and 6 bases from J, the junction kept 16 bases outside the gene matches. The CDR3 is CASLSTSGQTPNEQFF. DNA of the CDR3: TGTGCCAGCCTATCAACATCGGGACAGACCCCCAATGAGCAGTTCTTC.

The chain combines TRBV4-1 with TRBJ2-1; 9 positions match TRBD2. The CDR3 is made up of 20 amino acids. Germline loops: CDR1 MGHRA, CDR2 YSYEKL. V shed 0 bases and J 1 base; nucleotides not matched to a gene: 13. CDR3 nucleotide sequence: TGCGCCAGCAGCCAAGAATTCGGTAGCGGGAGCGCCTGGTCCTACAATGAGCAGTTCTTC. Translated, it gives CASSQEFGSGSAWSYNEQFF.

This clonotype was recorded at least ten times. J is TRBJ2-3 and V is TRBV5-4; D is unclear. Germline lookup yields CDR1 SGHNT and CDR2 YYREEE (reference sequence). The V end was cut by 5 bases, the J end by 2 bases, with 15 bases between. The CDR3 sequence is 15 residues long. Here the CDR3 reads CASRNRRSLTDTQYF. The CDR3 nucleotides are TGTGCCAGCAGAAACCGTCGGAGCCTCACAGATACGCAGTATTTT.

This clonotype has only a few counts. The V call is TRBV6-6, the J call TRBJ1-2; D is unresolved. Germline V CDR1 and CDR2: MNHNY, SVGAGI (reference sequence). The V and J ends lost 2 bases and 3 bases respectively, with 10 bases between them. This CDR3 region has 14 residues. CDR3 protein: CASSYPDTYYGYTF. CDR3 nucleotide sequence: TGTGCCAGCAGTTACCCAGACACTTACTATGGCTACACCTTC.

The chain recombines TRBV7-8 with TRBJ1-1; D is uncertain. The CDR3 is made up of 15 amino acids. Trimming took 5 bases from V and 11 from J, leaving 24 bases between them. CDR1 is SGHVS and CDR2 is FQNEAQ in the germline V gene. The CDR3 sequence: CASSPQKRASGVAFF. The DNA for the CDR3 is TGTGCCAGCAGCCCACAAAAGAGGGCGTCTGGGGTGGCTTTCTTT.

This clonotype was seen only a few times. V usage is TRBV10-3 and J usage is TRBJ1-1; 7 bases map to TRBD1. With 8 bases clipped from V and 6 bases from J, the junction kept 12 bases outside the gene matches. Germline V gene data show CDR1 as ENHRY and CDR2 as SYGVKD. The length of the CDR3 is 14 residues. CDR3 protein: CAIGRTGANSEAFF. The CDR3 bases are TGTGCCATCGGGCGGACAGGAGCCAACTCTGAAGCTTTCTTT.

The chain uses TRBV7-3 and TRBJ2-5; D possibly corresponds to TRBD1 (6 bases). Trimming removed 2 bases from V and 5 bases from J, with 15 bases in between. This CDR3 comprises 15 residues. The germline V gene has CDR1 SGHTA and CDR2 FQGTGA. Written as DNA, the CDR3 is TGTGCCAGCAGCTTAGAGTTCAGGGGATGGGAGACCCAGTACTTC. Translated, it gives CASSLEFRGWETQYF.

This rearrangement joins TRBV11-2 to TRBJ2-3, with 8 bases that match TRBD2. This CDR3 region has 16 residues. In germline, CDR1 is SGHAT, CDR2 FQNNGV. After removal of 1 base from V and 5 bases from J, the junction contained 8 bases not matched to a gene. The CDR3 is CASSLGFGRAEDTQYF. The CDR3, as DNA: TGTGCCAGCAGCTTAGGGTTCGGGAGGGCCGAAGATACGCAGTATTTT.

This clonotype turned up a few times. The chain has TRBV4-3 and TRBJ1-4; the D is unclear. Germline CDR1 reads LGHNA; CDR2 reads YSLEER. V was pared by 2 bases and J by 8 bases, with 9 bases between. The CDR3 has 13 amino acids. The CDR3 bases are TGCGCCAGCAGCCAAAGCTGGGCGGAAAAACTGTTTTTT. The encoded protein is CASSQSWAEKLFF.